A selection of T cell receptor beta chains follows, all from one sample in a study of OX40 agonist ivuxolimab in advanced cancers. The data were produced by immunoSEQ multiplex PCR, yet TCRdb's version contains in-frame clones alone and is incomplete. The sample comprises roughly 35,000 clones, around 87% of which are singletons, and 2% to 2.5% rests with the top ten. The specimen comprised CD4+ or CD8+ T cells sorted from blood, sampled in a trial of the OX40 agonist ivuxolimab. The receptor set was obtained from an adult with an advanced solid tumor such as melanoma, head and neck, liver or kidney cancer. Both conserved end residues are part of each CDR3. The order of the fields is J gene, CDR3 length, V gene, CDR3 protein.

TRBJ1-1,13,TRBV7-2,CASSLRRNTEAFF
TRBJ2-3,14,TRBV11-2,CASTASGNTDTQYF
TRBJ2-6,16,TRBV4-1,CASSQDRASGANVLTF
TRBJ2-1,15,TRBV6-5,CASSYSFQGFNEQFF
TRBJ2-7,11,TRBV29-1,CSGGWVYEQYF
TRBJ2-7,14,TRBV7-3,CASSSRTGAREQYF
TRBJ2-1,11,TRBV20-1,CSGTSGSEQFF
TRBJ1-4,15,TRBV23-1,CASSPERGPNEKLFF
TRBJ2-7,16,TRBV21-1,CASSKVSGTGTHEQYF
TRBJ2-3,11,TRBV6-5,CASREVDTQYF
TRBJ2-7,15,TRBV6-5,CASIDRGGGPYEQYF
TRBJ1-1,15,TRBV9,CASSVDRGGYTEAFF
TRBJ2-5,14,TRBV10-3,CAISDPGPQETQYF
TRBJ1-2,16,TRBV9,CASSPVRGPRYYGYTF
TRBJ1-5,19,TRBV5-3,CARSPSPGPVKESNQPQHF
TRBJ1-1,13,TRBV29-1,CSAWAGGNTEAFF
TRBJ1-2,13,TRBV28,CASSRTVNYGYTF
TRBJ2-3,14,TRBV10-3,CAIKGLGSTDTQYF
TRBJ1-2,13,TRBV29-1,CSVKVGTDYGYTF
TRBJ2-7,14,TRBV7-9,CASSKGTGSYEQYF
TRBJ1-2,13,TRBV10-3,CAIREGPFYGYTF
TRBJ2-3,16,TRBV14,CASSQGPQGVTDTQYF
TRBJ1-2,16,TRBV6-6,CASTGGGQNSNYGYTF
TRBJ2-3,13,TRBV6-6,CASSYVGPDTQYF
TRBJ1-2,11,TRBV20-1,CSARRDYGYTF
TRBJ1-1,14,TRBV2,CASKAGKGNTEAFF
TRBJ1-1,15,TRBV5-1,CASSLAGGVNTEAFF
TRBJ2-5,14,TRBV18,CASSPAQGRETQYF
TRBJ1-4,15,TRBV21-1,CASSKVRGTNEKLFF
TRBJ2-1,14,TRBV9,CASSARSKGNEQFF
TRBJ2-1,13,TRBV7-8,CASSSQRYNEQFF
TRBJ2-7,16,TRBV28,CASIGSGYLLTYEQYF
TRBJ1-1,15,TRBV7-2,CASRLGGSGNTEAFF
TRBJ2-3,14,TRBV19,CASEGLAGTDTQYF
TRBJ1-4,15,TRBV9,CASSQLNGGDEKLFF
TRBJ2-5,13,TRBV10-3,CAISARTQETQYF
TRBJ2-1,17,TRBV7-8,CASSLPSSGGAGYEQFF
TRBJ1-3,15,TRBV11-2,CASSRTGDQRNTIYF
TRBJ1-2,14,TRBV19,CASSITTAPYGYTF
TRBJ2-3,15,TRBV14,CASSQIRLGTDTQYF
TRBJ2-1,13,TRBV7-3,CASSRSRDAEQFF
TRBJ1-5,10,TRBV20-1,CSAGPQPQHF
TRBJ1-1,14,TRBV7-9,CASSLEGRSTEAFF
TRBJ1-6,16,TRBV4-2,CASSQESYGSNSPLHF
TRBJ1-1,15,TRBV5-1,CASSSPYRGQTEAFF
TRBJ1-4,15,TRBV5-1,CASRSPGAPNEKLFF
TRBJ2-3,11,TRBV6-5,CASSQGGGQYF
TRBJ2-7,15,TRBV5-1,CASSVLAGKSYEQYF
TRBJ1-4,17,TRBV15,CATSRANVGQRGEKLFF
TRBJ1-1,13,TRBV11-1,CASRIGQNTEAFF
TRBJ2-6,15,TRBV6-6,CASSYSVSGANVLTF
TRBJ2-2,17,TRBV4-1,CASSPQRGGDHTGELFF
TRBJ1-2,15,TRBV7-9,CASSPRGEGLRGYTF
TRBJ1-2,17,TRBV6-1,CASSEIDGRGQGIAYTF
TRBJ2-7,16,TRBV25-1,CASSEFGRTGGHEQYF
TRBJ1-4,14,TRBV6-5,CASGIASTNEKLFF
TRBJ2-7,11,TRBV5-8,CASSLQGPQYF
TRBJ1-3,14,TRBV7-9,CASSLGQVGNTIYF
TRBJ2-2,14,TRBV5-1,CASSAYVGGGELFF